These 24 T cell receptor beta chains originate from one sample sequenced in a study of blood T cell repertoires in COVID-19. The table came from immunoSEQ multiplex PCR; TCRdb's copy has only in-frame clones and leaves some out. The table has more than 150,000 clones, approximately 82% seen once. The sequenced material came from peripheral blood. The origin of the receptors is a man between 65 and 80 years old who had recovered from COVID-19.

The V gene is TRBV7-2, the J gene TRBJ2-1, with 11 bases fitting TRBD2. CDR1 and CDR2 (germline): SGHTA, FQGNSA. The CDR3 totals 16 residues. After removal of 4 bases from V and 10 bases from J, the junction contained 12 bases not matched to a gene. Written as DNA, the CDR3 is TGTGCCAGCAGCTCCAGTAGCGGGAGGGCCGTATACGAGCAGTTCTTC. As protein: CASSSSSGRAVYEQFF.

The rearrangement joins TRBV18 to TRBJ2-1, with no clear D. V was shortened by 0 bases and J by 3 bases, with 9 bases between the two germline ends. The length of the CDR3 is 15 residues. CDR1 is KGHSH, CDR2 LQKENI, per germline. Here the CDR3 DNA reads TGTGCCAGCTCACCACCGTCCGAGTACTACAATGAGCAGTTCTTC. Protein sequence: CASSPPSEYYNEQFF.

The chain combines TRBV5-1 with TRBJ2-3; the D gene is possibly TRBD2 (5 bases). V lost 4 bases, J lost 0 bases, and 15 bases lay in between. CDR3 length: 16 amino acids. CDR1 SGHRS and CDR2 YFSETQ come from the germline V gene. This CDR3 reads CASSPGSSPSTDTQYF. CDR3 DNA: TGCGCCAGCAGCCCGGGGTCTTCACCTAGCACAGATACGCAGTATTTT.

This clone appeared once. The chain uses TRBV7-9 and TRBJ2-7, with a possible D match to TRBD2 (6 bases). There are 12 residues in the CDR3. The germline gives CDR1 SEHNR, CDR2 FQNEAQ (reference sequence). V was cut by 1 base and J by 6 bases, with 7 bases left in between. This chain's CDR3 is CASSLGRGEQYF. The CDR3 coding sequence is TGTGCCAGCAGCTTAGGGAGGGGCGAGCAGTACTTC.

This chain connects TRBV4-3 to TRBJ1-2; TRBD1 matches 7 bases. The ends lost 2 bases at V and 2 bases at J; junction bases unmatched: 8. CDR3 size: 16 residues. Germline values: CDR1 LGHNA, CDR2 YSLEER. Here the CDR3 DNA reads TGCGCCAGCAGCCAACCCGGACAGGCGAGCAACTATGGCTACACCTTC. Translating it yields CASSQPGQASNYGYTF.

The gene calls are TRBV7-9 and TRBJ2-2; 9 bases agree with TRBD2. This CDR3 has 16 amino acids. V lost 5 bases to trimming and J lost 5 bases; unmatched junction nucleotides: 9. Germline loops: CDR1 SEHNR, CDR2 FQNEAQ (reference sequence). CDR3 nucleotide sequence: TGTGCCAGCAGCCCCGACGGCAGCGGGAGGACCGGGGAGCTGTTTTTT. Translated, it gives CASSPDGSGRTGELFF. Based on the CDR3 plus reference TRBV7-9 and TRBJ2-2, the full variable domain is DTGVSQNPRHKITKRGQNVTFRCDPISEHNRLYWYRQTLGQGPEFLTYFQNEAQLEKSRLLSDRFSAERPKGSFSTLEIQRTEQGDSAMYLCASSPDGSGRTGELFFGEGSRLTVL.

The rearrangement joins TRBV10-2 to TRBJ2-1, with TRBD1 matching over 9 bases. Germline CDR1 and CDR2: WSHSY and SAAADI. With V trimmed by 2 bases and J by 2 bases, 7 bases remained unmatched. The length of the CDR3 is 17 residues. The CDR3 region is CASSEARDRVTYNEQFF. As DNA, the CDR3 is TGCGCCAGCAGTGAGGCCCGGGACAGGGTAACCTACAATGAGCAGTTCTTC.

CDR3 in amino acids: CASSQAPGGPLKNIQYF. For the CDR3, the DNA is TGTGCCAGCAGCCAAGCTCCGGGGGGTCCCCTCAAAAACATTCAGTACTTC. The rearrangement links TRBV3-1 (or the pseudogene TRBV3-2) to TRBJ2-4; 7 nucleotides line up with TRBD2. Germline lookup yields CDR1 LGHDT and CDR2 YNNKEL (reference sequence). CDR3 length: 17 amino acids. V lost 1 base to trimming and J lost 3 bases; unmatched junction nucleotides: 9.

The chain carries TRBV5-5 and TRBJ1-4; D unresolved. The V end lost 0 bases, the J end lost 6 bases, and 12 bases lay between the germline ends. The CDR3 length is 15 residues. Germline CDR1 reads SGHKS; CDR2 reads YYEKEE (reference sequence). CDR3 protein: CASSLVWGEDEKLFF. The CDR3 bases are TGTGCCAGCAGCTTGGTCTGGGGAGAGGATGAAAAACTGTTTTTT.

The chain combines TRBV11-2 with TRBJ2-1; 9 bases agree with TRBD1. J gave up 4 bases and V 3 bases, and 4 bases lay outside the gene matches. CDR1 is SGHAT and CDR2 is FQNNGV in the germline V gene. CDR3 length: 15 amino acids. CDR3 DNA: TGTGCCAGCAGCTTGGACAGGGGTGGGTACAATGAGCAGTTCTTC. Translating gives CASSLDRGGYNEQFF.

This clone occurred once. The chain uses TRBV7-6 and TRBJ2-7; 9 bases match TRBD2. This CDR3 has 16 residues. V dropped 0 bases and J dropped 5; count of bases not matched to a gene: 8. The germline CDR1 and CDR2 sequences are SGHVS and FNYEAQ. DNA for the CDR3: TGTGCCAGCAGCTTAGCGTTTAGCGGGAGAGTTAACGAGCAGTACTTC. Residues: CASSLAFSGRVNEQYF.

J is TRBJ1-4 and V is TRBV18, with D tentatively TRBD1 (5 bases). The CDR3 loop spans 13 amino acids. Germline V lookup: CDR1 KGHSH, CDR2 LQKENI. Deletions cut 3 bases from V and 7 bases from J, with 9 bases between. DNA for the CDR3: TGTGCCAGCTCACCCGGGGGTGGTGAAAAACTGTTTTTT. Amino acids: CASSPGGGEKLFF.

This chain connects TRBV7-2 to TRBJ2-1, with 11 bases lining up with TRBD2. The germline V gene encodes CDR1 SGHTA and CDR2 FQGNSA. The J segment lost 7 bases and the V segment lost 3 bases, leaving 5 bases of the junction unmatched. The CDR3 has 15 residues. This chain's CDR3 is CASSFRTSGLNEQFF. In DNA, the CDR3 is TGTGCCAGCAGCTTTCGGACTAGCGGGTTGAATGAGCAGTTCTTC.

Details on this clone: Other nucleotide sequences from this sample produce the same CDR3. The chain combines TRBV11-3 with TRBJ2-3, with D possibly matching TRBD2 (5 bases). There are 12 residues in the CDR3. V was pared by 5 bases and J by 3 bases, with 6 bases between. Germline loops: CDR1 SGHNT, CDR2 YENEEA. In DNA, the CDR3 is TGTGCCAGCAGCCCGGGAACAGATACGCAGTATTTT. Translating it yields CASSPGTDTQYF.

The chain is built from TRBV27 and TRBJ2-5, with 9 bases lining up with TRBD1. CDR1 is MNHEY and CDR2 is SMNVEV in the germline V gene (reference sequence). Unmatched junction bases numbered 11, after V lost 4 bases and J lost 5 bases. The CDR3 is made up of 16 amino acids. The CDR3 here is CASSSGTGFYVETQYF. DNA of the CDR3: TGTGCCAGCAGTTCCGGGACAGGGTTCTACGTGGAGACCCAGTACTTC.

This clone was seen only once. The CDR3 nucleotides read TGTGCCAGCACCCTAGCCGGCTCCGGGGAGCTGTTTTTT. This sequence encodes CASTLAGSGELFF. The rearrangement uses TRBV12-3 or TRBV12-4 and TRBJ2-2, with a weak D call TRBD2 (5 bases). Trimming shortened V by 7 bases and J by 6 bases, and 12 bases separated the two germline ends. This CDR3 is built from 13 residues.

This clone appeared a few times. The gene calls are TRBV9 and TRBJ2-5, with D perhaps matching TRBD1 (6 bases). The CDR3 totals 14 residues. The V gene lost 3 bases and the J gene lost 3 bases, with 12 bases spanning the gap. Germline lookup yields CDR1 SGDLS and CDR2 YYNGEE. For the CDR3, the DNA is TGTGCCAGCAGCGCGACAGGTTTTGAAGAGACCCAGTACTTC. Amino acids: CASSATGFEETQYF.

The V gene is TRBV27, the J gene TRBJ1-1; D may be TRBD1 (6 bases). V lost 7 bases and J 1 base, leaving 13 bases between the germline ends. The CDR3 length is 14 residues. Germline V CDR1 and CDR2: MNHEY, SMNVEV (reference sequence). CDR3 in DNA: TGTGCCAGCAATCAGGGGCGGGCGAACACTGAAGCTTTCTTT. It codes for CASNQGRANTEAFF.

The chain links TRBV9 to TRBJ1-2; 9 bases are a match to TRBD1. The CDR3 runs 13 residues. With 3 bases clipped from V and 8 bases from J, the junction kept 5 bases outside the gene matches. Germline CDR1 reads SGDLS; CDR2 reads YYNGEE. The CDR3 here is CASSADRGAGYTF. CDR3 DNA: TGTGCCAGCAGCGCCGACAGGGGGGCAGGCTACACCTTC.

This CDR3 is CASITASSYNSPLHF. CDR3 bases: TGTGCCAGCATTACCGCGAGCTCCTATAATTCACCCCTCCACTTT. The chain is built from TRBV28 and TRBJ1-6; no definite D call. The CDR3 is 15 amino acids. CDR1 MDHEN and CDR2 SYDVKM come from the germline V gene. Trimming removed 7 bases at V and 0 bases at J, with 10 bases between. Drawing the rest from reference TRBV28 and TRBJ1-6, the complete variable domain is DVKVTQSSRYLVKRTGEKVFLECVQDMDHENMFWYRQDPGLGLRLIYFSYDVKMKEKGDIPEGYSVSREKKERFSLILESASTNQTSMYLCASITASSYNSPLHFGNGTRLTVT.

The DNA for the CDR3 is TGCAGTGCTAGTCTGGGAGTTGGCTACGAGCAGTACTTC. Translating gives CSASLGVGYEQYF. The V gene is TRBV20-1, the J gene TRBJ2-7; D may be TRBD2 (5 bases). CDR1 DFQATT and CDR2 SNEGSKA come from the germline V gene (reference sequence). V gave up 3 bases and J gave up 3 bases, with 12 bases separating them. The CDR3 totals 13 residues.

This chain uses TRBV18 with TRBJ2-3; no definite D call. The ends were cut back, 3 bases at V and 2 bases at J, with 15 bases in the middle. The CDR3 length is 16 residues. CDR1 and CDR2 (germline): KGHSH, LQKENI. CDR3 residues: CASSPRLGQVTDTQYF. The DNA of the CDR3 is TGTGCCAGCTCACCCCGGCTGGGTCAGGTCACAGATACGCAGTATTTT.

This clone occurred many times. This chain joins TRBV20-1 and TRBJ1-2, with D perhaps TRBD1 (6 bases). Germline CDR1 is DFQATT and CDR2 is SNEGSKA (reference sequence). V gave up 3 bases and J gave up 4 bases, with 15 bases separating them. CDR3 length: 14 amino acids. The CDR3 nucleotides read TGCAGTGCTAGTCTGGGGGCCGCCGGCTATGGCTACACCTTC. It translates to CSASLGAAGYGYTF.

V and J are TRBV29-1 and TRBJ2-2, with 10 bases lining up with TRBD2. The CDR3 runs 14 residues. The junction had 5 bases not matched to a gene; V was cut back by 7 bases and J by 3 bases. Germline V gene sequence: CDR1 SQVTM, CDR2 ANQGSEA. The CDR3 protein is CSAASGSHTGELFF. DNA of the CDR3: TGCAGCGCGGCTAGCGGGAGCCACACCGGGGAGCTGTTTTTT.